This is a list of T cell receptor beta chains from one sample in a study of cytomegalovirus exposure and HLA in healthy donors. Produced via immunoSEQ multiplex PCR; TCRdb's table is partial and in-frame only. This listing includes 140,000 to 150,000 clones. Sequenced sample: PBMCs. The receptors were sampled from a woman aged 45-60 years in good health and CMV-seronegative. Each CDR3 is given with its conserved first and last residue. The order of the fields is D gene, J gene, V gene, CDR3 protein, CDR3 DNA. The D gene is left open where the match is weak.

D: NA; J: TRBJ1-5; V: TRBV5-6; CDR3: CASSTISGGDQPQHF; DNA: TGTGCCAGCAGCACAATCAGCGGGGGGGATCAGCCCCAGCATTTT
D: TRBD1; J: TRBJ1-2; V: TRBV28; CDR3: CASSLWATGEAGYTF; DNA: TGTGCCAGCAGTTTATGGGCGACAGGGGAGGCTGGCTACACCTTC
D: NA; J: TRBJ2-3; V: TRBV6-4; CDR3: CASSVGTSDTQYF; DNA: TGTGCCAGCAGTGTTGGGACTTCAGATACGCAGTATTTT
D: NA; J: TRBJ1-1; V: TRBV18; CDR3: CASSPPSVAEAFF; DNA: TGTGCCAGCTCACCACCGTCTGTCGCTGAAGCTTTCTTT
D: TRBD1; J: TRBJ2-1; V: TRBV7-9; CDR3: CASSPQGSSYNEQFF; DNA: TGTGCCAGCAGTCCACAGGGGAGCTCCTACAATGAGCAGTTCTTC
D: NA; J: TRBJ2-2; V: TRBV7-9; CDR3: CASSGPGLLNTGELFF; DNA: TGTGCCAGCAGCGGACCGGGACTTTTGAACACCGGGGAGCTGTTTTTT
D: TRBD2; J: TRBJ2-3; V: TRBV5-6; CDR3: CASSLVSGGVTDTQYF; DNA: TGTGCCAGCAGCTTGGTTAGCGGGGGGGTAACAGATACGCAGTATTTT
D: NA; J: TRBJ2-5; V: TRBV9; CDR3: CASSVGPVGLETQYF; DNA: TGTGCCAGCAGCGTAGGCCCGGTCGGACTGGAGACCCAGTACTTC
D: TRBD2; J: TRBJ2-1; V: TRBV6-5; CDR3: CASSRGGEYNEQFF; DNA: TGTGCCAGCAGTCGGGGGGGGGAATACAATGAGCAGTTCTTC
D: NA; J: TRBJ2-3; V: TRBV5-6; CDR3: CASNLADTQYF; DNA: TGTGCCAGCAACCTAGCAGATACGCAGTATTTT
D: TRBD1; J: TRBJ1-1; V: TRBV18; CDR3: CASSPPTGRPSTEAFF; DNA: TGTGCCAGCTCACCACCGACAGGGCGCCCGAGCACTGAAGCTTTCTTT
D: TRBD1; J: TRBJ2-1; V: TRBV18; CDR3: CASSPGQGNEQFF; DNA: TGTGCCAGCTCACCAGGACAGGGCAATGAGCAGTTCTTC
D: TRBD1; J: TRBJ2-3; V: TRBV30; CDR3: CAWSVRQGGDTQYF; DNA: TGTGCCTGGAGTGTACGACAGGGTGGAGATACGCAGTATTTT
D: NA; J: TRBJ1-2; V: TRBV15; CDR3: CATSRDPGEVYGYTF; DNA: TGTGCCACCAGCAGAGATCCTGGGGAGGTCTATGGCTACACCTTC
D: NA; J: TRBJ2-1; V: TRBV7-3; CDR3: CASSLGQEYNEQFF; DNA: TGTGCCAGCAGCTTGGGGCAGGAGTACAATGAGCAGTTCTTC
D: NA; J: TRBJ2-5; V: TRBV5-1; CDR3: CASSPRLGASETQYF; DNA: TGCGCCAGCAGCCCCCGTTTGGGGGCCAGTGAGACCCAGTACTTC
D: NA; J: TRBJ2-5; V: TRBV6-5; CDR3: CASTPNSYQETQYF; DNA: TGTGCCAGCACCCCGAACAGCTACCAAGAGACCCAGTACTTC
D: NA; J: TRBJ2-6; V: TRBV9; CDR3: CASSVRGSGANVLTF; DNA: TGTGCCAGCAGCGTAAGGGGCTCTGGGGCCAACGTCCTGACTTTC
D: NA; J: TRBJ2-7; V: TRBV14; CDR3: CASSQSVGDSGLQRYEQYF; DNA: TGTGCCAGCAGCCAAAGCGTAGGTGACTCGGGACTCCAACGGTACGAGCAGTACTTC
D: NA; J: TRBJ1-2; V: TRBV20-1; CDR3: CSAEYGYTF; DNA: TGCAGTGCCGAGTACGGCTACACCTTC
D: NA; J: TRBJ2-2; V: TRBV5-1; CDR3: CASSLGLVDTGELFF; DNA: TGCGCCAGCAGCTTGGGACTAGTCGACACCGGGGAGCTGTTTTTT
D: TRBD1; J: TRBJ2-3; V: TRBV12-5; CDR3: CASAIDRGADTQYF; DNA: TGTGCTAGTGCCATCGACAGGGGAGCAGATACGCAGTATTTT
D: TRBD1; J: TRBJ1-1; V: TRBV2; CDR3: CASSVGRGAFF; DNA: TGTGCCAGCAGTGTTGGCAGGGGGGCTTTCTTT
D: NA; J: TRBJ2-7; V: TRBV2; CDR3: CASSQTASEQYF; DNA: TGTGCCAGCAGCCAGACAGCCTCCGAGCAGTACTTC
D: TRBD1; J: TRBJ1-4; V: TRBV5-1; CDR3: CASRTLQGGAEKLFF; DNA: TGCGCCAGCAGAACACTCCAGGGGGGCGCTGAAAAACTGTTTTTT
D: TRBD2; J: TRBJ2-5; V: TRBV18; CDR3: CASSALSGGAETQYF; DNA: TGTGCCAGCTCAGCCCTTAGCGGGGGGGCAGAGACCCAGTACTTC
D: TRBD1; J: TRBJ1-2; V: TRBV7-9; CDR3: CASSLRTGGYGYTF; DNA: TGTGCCAGCAGCTTACGGACAGGGGGATATGGCTACACCTTC
D: NA; J: TRBJ1-3; V: TRBV7-6; CDR3: CASSFGLSGNTIYF; DNA: TGTGCCAGCAGCTTTGGCCTTTCTGGAAACACCATATATTTT
D: TRBD2; J: TRBJ2-3; V: TRBV27; CDR3: CASSLDLLSGVLDTQYF; DNA: TGTGCCAGCAGTTTAGACCTCCTTAGCGGGGTCCTGGATACGCAGTATTTT
D: TRBD2; J: TRBJ2-7; V: TRBV28; CDR3: CASKESGVPTDEQYF; DNA: TGTGCCAGTAAAGAGAGCGGGGTCCCTACCGACGAGCAGTACTTC
D: TRBD1; J: TRBJ1-2; V: TRBV15; CDR3: CATSRKTGAANYGYTF; DNA: TGTGCCACCAGCAGGAAAACAGGGGCCGCTAACTATGGCTACACCTTC
D: TRBD2; J: TRBJ2-3; V: TRBV18; CDR3: CASSPTSGGPPGTDTQYF; DNA: TGTGCCAGCTCTCCTACTAGCGGGGGCCCCCCTGGAACAGATACGCAGTATTTT
D: NA; J: TRBJ1-1; V: TRBV29-1; CDR3: CSVSTGRSNTEAFF; DNA: TGCAGCGTTTCCACCGGCAGGTCTAACACTGAAGCTTTCTTT
D: NA; J: TRBJ1-2; V: TRBV6-1; CDR3: CARSPGEGYGYTF; DNA: TGTGCCAGATCTCCGGGGGAGGGATATGGCTACACCTTC
D: TRBD1; J: TRBJ2-2; V: TRBV9; CDR3: CASSETGGLNTGELFF; DNA: TGTGCCAGCAGCGAGACAGGGGGCCTGAACACCGGGGAGCTGTTTTTT
D: NA; J: TRBJ1-5; V: TRBV6-1; CDR3: CASEGGEGQPQHF; DNA: TGTGCCAGCGAAGGGGGGGAAGGGCAGCCCCAGCATTTT
D: TRBD2; J: TRBJ2-5; V: TRBV4-1; CDR3: CASSQEGLAGVETQYF; DNA: TGCGCCAGCAGCCAAGAAGGACTAGCAGGGGTGGAGACCCAGTACTTC
D: NA; J: TRBJ2-7; V: TRBV5-6; CDR3: CASTRTVSDEQYF; DNA: TGTGCCAGCACTAGGACAGTAAGCGACGAGCAGTACTTC
D: NA; J: TRBJ1-2; V: TRBV11-1; CDR3: CASSSKDLWRLGSDGYTF; DNA: TGTGCCAGCAGCTCCAAGGATCTTTGGAGGCTAGGGTCGGATGGCTACACCTTC
D: TRBD1; J: TRBJ1-6; V: TRBV9; CDR3: CASSGSPTGHNSPLHF; DNA: TGTGCCAGCAGCGGATCCCCGACAGGGCATAATTCACCCCTCCACTTT
D: TRBD1; J: TRBJ1-1; V: TRBV5-5; CDR3: CASSLGAQGLNTEAFF; DNA: TGTGCCAGCAGCTTGGGGGCACAGGGGTTAAACACTGAAGCTTTCTTT
D: NA; J: TRBJ1-1; V: TRBV6-4; CDR3: CASRTGGPMNTEAFF; DNA: TGTGCCAGCAGGACCGGAGGGCCGATGAACACTGAAGCTTTCTTT
D: TRBD2; J: TRBJ2-7; V: TRBV6-5; CDR3: CASSRRTSGAYEQYF; DNA: TGTGCCAGCAGTCGTCGGACTAGCGGGGCCTACGAGCAGTACTTC
D: TRBD1; J: TRBJ1-4; V: TRBV7-2; CDR3: CASSSRTGINEKLFF; DNA: TGTGCCAGCAGCTCCCGGACAGGGATTAATGAAAAACTGTTTTTT
D: NA; J: TRBJ1-2; V: TRBV27; CDR3: CASGIRGLSGYTF; DNA: TGTGCCAGCGGAATCAGGGGACTAAGCGGCTACACCTTC
D: NA; J: TRBJ2-3; V: TRBV6-5; CDR3: CASSRSGGTQYF; DNA: TGTGCCAGCAGCCGATCAGGGGGGACGCAGTATTTT
D: NA; J: TRBJ1-5; V: TRBV28; CDR3: CASRPSGGERNQPQHF; DNA: TGTGCCAGCAGACCATCGGGAGGGGAACGCAATCAGCCCCAGCATTTT
D: NA; J: TRBJ1-2; V: TRBV9; CDR3: CASSVVVWGGGYTF; DNA: TGTGCCAGCAGCGTAGTAGTTTGGGGCGGCGGCTACACCTTC
D: TRBD1; J: TRBJ2-5; V: TRBV5-4; CDR3: CASSSTGGGETQYF; DNA: TGTGCCAGCAGCTCCACAGGGGGCGGTGAGACCCAGTACTTC
D: NA; J: TRBJ2-7; V: TRBV27; CDR3: CASSPSRGEGVYEQYF; DNA: TGTGCCAGCAGTCCCTCCAGGGGGGAAGGGGTTTACGAGCAGTACTTC
D: NA; J: TRBJ2-1; V: TRBV7-2; CDR3: CASSFVGSYNEQFF; DNA: TGTGCCAGCAGCTTTGTCGGCTCCTACAATGAGCAGTTCTTC
D: NA; J: TRBJ2-3; V: TRBV7-3; CDR3: CASSFYPADTQYF; DNA: TGTGCCAGCAGCTTCTACCCGGCAGATACGCAGTATTTT
D: TRBD2; J: TRBJ2-3; V: TRBV4-1; CDR3: CASSPVGRTSGLSTDTQYF; DNA: TGCGCCAGCAGCCCGGTTGGGAGGACTAGCGGTCTTAGCACAGATACGCAGTATTTT
D: TRBD1; J: TRBJ2-7; V: TRBV27; CDR3: CASTSGTGREQYF; DNA: TGTGCCAGCACCTCGGGGACAGGGAGAGAGCAGTACTTC
D: TRBD2; J: TRBJ2-3; V: TRBV4-2; CDR3: CASSQQAGASTDTQYF; DNA: TGTGCCAGCAGCCAACAAGCGGGGGCTAGCACAGATACGCAGTATTTT
D: NA; J: TRBJ2-7; V: TRBV5-5; CDR3: CASSLGQFSYEQYF; DNA: TGTGCCAGCAGCTTGGGACAATTCTCCTACGAGCAGTACTTC
D: TRBD1; J: TRBJ2-5; V: TRBV19; CDR3: CASSTKGDRGQRETQYF; DNA: TGTGCCAGTAGTACAAAAGGGGACAGGGGGCAGCGAGAGACCCAGTACTTC
D: TRBD1; J: TRBJ2-7; V: TRBV19; CDR3: CASSITTGAYEQYF; DNA: TGTGCCAGTAGTATAACTACAGGGGCCTACGAGCAGTACTTC
D: TRBD1; J: TRBJ1-4; V: TRBV9; CDR3: CASSVDGTANEKLFF; DNA: TGTGCCAGCAGCGTAGACGGGACAGCTAATGAAAAACTGTTTTTT